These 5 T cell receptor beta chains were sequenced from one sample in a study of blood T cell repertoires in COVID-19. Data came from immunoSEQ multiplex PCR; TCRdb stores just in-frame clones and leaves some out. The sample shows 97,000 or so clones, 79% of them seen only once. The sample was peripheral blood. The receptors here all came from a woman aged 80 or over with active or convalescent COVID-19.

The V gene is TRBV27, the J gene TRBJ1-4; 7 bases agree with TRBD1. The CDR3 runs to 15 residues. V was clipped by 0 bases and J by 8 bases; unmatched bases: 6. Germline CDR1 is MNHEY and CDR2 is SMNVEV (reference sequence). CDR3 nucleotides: TGTGCCAGCAGTTTATCAGGGGGCCGAAGGGAAAAACTGTTTTTT. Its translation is CASSLSGGRREKLFF.

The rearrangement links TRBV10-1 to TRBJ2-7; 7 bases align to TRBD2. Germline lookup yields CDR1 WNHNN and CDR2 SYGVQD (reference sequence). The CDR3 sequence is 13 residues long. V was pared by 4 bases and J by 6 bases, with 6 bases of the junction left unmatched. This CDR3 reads CASSGGSAGEQYF. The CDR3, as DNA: TGCGCCAGCAGTGGCGGGAGTGCTGGCGAGCAGTACTTC.

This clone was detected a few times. DNA for the CDR3: TGTTCAGGGGGTGGTGACAGTAGTGAGCAGTTCTTC. Protein product: CSGGGDSSEQFF. This chain uses TRBV10-3 with TRBJ2-1, with TRBD1 matching 7 bases. Germline values: CDR1 ENHRY, CDR2 SYGVKD. There are 12 residues in the CDR3.

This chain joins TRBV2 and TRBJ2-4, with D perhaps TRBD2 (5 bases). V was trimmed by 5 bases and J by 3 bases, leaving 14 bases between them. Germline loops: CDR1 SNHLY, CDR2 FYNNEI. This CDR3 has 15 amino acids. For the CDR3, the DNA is TGTGCCAGCAGTTTGGTCCGCGACTACAAAAACATTCAGTACTTC. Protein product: CASSLVRDYKNIQYF.

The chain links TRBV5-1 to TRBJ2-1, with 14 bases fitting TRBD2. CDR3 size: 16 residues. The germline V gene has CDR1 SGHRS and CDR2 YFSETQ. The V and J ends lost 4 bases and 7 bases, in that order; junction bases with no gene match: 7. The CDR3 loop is CASSPGTSGGWNEQFF. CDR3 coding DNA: TGCGCCAGCAGCCCCGGGACTAGCGGGGGATGGAATGAGCAGTTCTTC.